The T cell receptor (beta chain) under discussion was sequenced for a study of molecular identifiers for immune sequencing clone quantification. CDR1 and CDR2 (germline): MNHNY, SVGAGI (reference sequence). This CDR3 comprises 12 residues. Trimming stripped 5 bases from V and 9 bases from J, with 13 bases between. About this clonotype itself: Just one base apart from a much larger clone, this may be a read error.

Via MiXCR, TCRdb re-called the PCR reads, giving one row per CDR3 protein. Found here are about 500,000 distinct CDR3 sequences, about 25% of them singletons; the top ten hold around 0.78%. This receptor was identified in a human donor in good health. Some libraries in this study had Jurkat cell RNA spiked in. This chain links TRBV6-6 with TRBJ2-5, with D uncertain. The sample consisted of naive CD8+ T cells from blood, with Jurkat cell RNA spiked in. Subset noted: FACS-sorted CD8+CD4-CCR7+CD45RA+ naive T cells. CDR3 sequence reads: CASSPYLEAQYF. In nucleotides, the CDR3 is TGTGCCAGCAGTCCCTACCTCGAGGCCCAGTACTTC.